The 25 T cell receptor beta chains presented below share a single source sample, sequenced in a study of blood T cell repertoires in COVID-19. This table comes from immunoSEQ multiplex PCR, and its TCRdb copy is limited to in-frame clones, with some not included. The data show roughly 140,000 clones, more than 70% seen once. Sequences were obtained from peripheral blood. These receptor sequences come from a woman aged 45 to 65 with acute or convalescent COVID-19.

The chain links TRBV27 to TRBJ1-5; D perhaps matches TRBD1 (6 bases). The CDR3 loop spans 17 amino acids. Germline-derived CDR1 and CDR2 are MNHEY and SMNVEV (reference sequence). V was pared by 7 bases and J by 1 base, with 20 bases between. The CDR3 nucleotides are TGTGCCAGCAAGCGTCTACAGGGCGAAAGAAGCAATCAGCCCCAGCATTTT. Translated: CASKRLQGERSNQPQHF.

The chain couples TRBV5-1 to TRBJ1-2; 10 bases align to TRBD1. The germline CDR1 and CDR2 sequences are SGHRS and YFSETQ. The CDR3 sequence is 15 residues long. J was trimmed by 7 bases and V by 4 bases; bases with no gene match: 10. The chain's CDR3 is CASSLDPGTGVGYTF. For the CDR3, the DNA is TGCGCCAGCAGCCTAGATCCCGGGACAGGGGTTGGCTACACCTTC.

Comments on this clone: Sequence at one end of the junction differs from germline and may be a read error. This sequence joins TRBV3-1 (or the pseudogene TRBV3-2) and TRBJ2-7; D is perhaps TRBD1 (5 bases). The CDR3 totals 12 residues. In germline, CDR1 is LGHDT, CDR2 YNNKEL (reference sequence). CDR3 nucleotides: TGTGCCAGCAGCCAGACGGGTGGGGCTCCAGACTTC. It codes for CASSQTGGAPDF.

This clone was detected a few times. The V and J genes are TRBV10-3 and TRBJ1-6, with 8 bases lining up with TRBD1. CDR1 is ENHRY, CDR2 SYGVKD, per germline. This CDR3 has 14 residues. The V gene end was trimmed by 5 bases and the J gene end by 10 bases; junction bases not matched to a gene: 7. CDR3 residues: CAISRTGKESPLHF. CDR3 DNA sequence: TGTGCCATCAGTAGGACAGGGAAAGAATCACCCCTCCACTTT.

This clone has just a few counts. This sequence joins TRBV4-1 and TRBJ1-2, with D tentatively TRBD1 (6 bases). The CDR3 totals 15 residues. Germline V lookup: CDR1 MGHRA, CDR2 YSYEKL. V was cut by 0 bases and J by 8 bases, with 16 bases left in between. CDR3 region: CASSQEGAALRGYTF. The CDR3 region has the DNA TGCGCCAGCAGCCAAGAGGGGGCGGCCTTAAGAGGCTACACCTTC.

The chain has TRBV7-6 and TRBJ1-3; no firm D call. V lost 1 base and J 0 bases, leaving 7 bases between the germline ends. This CDR3 spans 15 amino acids. Germline lookup yields CDR1 SGHVS and CDR2 FNYEAQ. The CDR3 here is CASSLGGHSGNTIYF. The CDR3 DNA reads as TGTGCCAGCAGCTTAGGTGGGCACTCTGGAAACACCATATATTTT.

The chain recombines TRBV5-8 with TRBJ2-3, with TRBD1 matching 8 bases. J lost 3 bases, V lost 0 bases, and 9 bases had no gene match. Germline V CDR1 and CDR2: SGHTS, YDEGEE. CDR3 length: 17 residues. The CDR3, as DNA: TGTGCCAGCAGCTTGGGGATTGGACAGGGAGAGACAGATACGCAGTATTTT. Encoded protein: CASSLGIGQGETDTQYF.

V and J are TRBV6-2 or TRBV6-3 and TRBJ1-1; D gene unclear. Germline loops: CDR1 MNHEY, CDR2 SVGEGT. Trimming took off 5 bases at V and 8 bases at J, with 12 bases between the two ends. The CDR3 length is 12 residues. The CDR3 is CASSPYTGEAFF. DNA of the CDR3: TGTGCCAGCAGTCCCTACACGGGAGAAGCTTTCTTT.

The chain carries TRBV7-8 and TRBJ2-7; 7 bases line up with TRBD1. J lost 4 bases, V lost 5 bases, and 5 bases had no gene match. CDR1 and CDR2 (germline): SGHVS, FQNEAQ. CDR3 length: 13 amino acids. The CDR3, as DNA: TGTGCCAGCAGCCCCGGGACAGATTACGAGCAGTACTTC. It encodes CASSPGTDYEQYF.

V gene TRBV14 combines with J gene TRBJ2-1; 8 bases agree with TRBD2. This CDR3 has 16 amino acids. Germline CDR1 is SGHDN and CDR2 is FVKESK. Germline trimming cut 3 bases from V and 6 bases from J; bases unmatched to any gene: 10. The CDR3 loop is CASSHLGTSGRNEQFF. CDR3 coding DNA: TGTGCCAGCAGCCACCTAGGGACTAGTGGCCGCAATGAGCAGTTCTTC.

The chain links TRBV9 to TRBJ2-1, with D unresolved. Germline CDR1 SGDLS, CDR2 YYNGEE. V was shortened by 0 bases and J by 6 bases, with 7 bases between the two germline ends. The CDR3 loop spans 13 amino acids. In DNA form, the CDR3 reads TGTGCCAGCAGCGTAGCCCGGAGCAATGAGCAGTTCTTC. It codes for CASSVARSNEQFF.

The V and J genes are TRBV6-5 and TRBJ1-2; 9 bases line up with TRBD1. Unmatched junction bases numbered 8, after V lost 8 bases and J lost 1 base. Per the germline V gene, CDR1 is MNHEY and CDR2 is SVGAGI. The CDR3 covers 15 residues. The CDR3 DNA reads as TGTGCCAGCTTACTTGGACAGGGGAATAACTATGGCTACACCTTC. This translates into CASLLGQGNNYGYTF.

In DNA form, the CDR3 reads TGTGCCAGCAGTTGGACAGGGGGAGGGACTGAAGCTTTCTTT. This gives the protein CASSWTGGGTEAFF. J is TRBJ1-1 and V is TRBV6-2 or TRBV6-3; TRBD1 aligns across 10 bases. The length of the CDR3 is 14 residues. V lost 4 bases and J lost 5; bases outside the gene matches: 4. CDR1 is MNHEY and CDR2 is SVGEGT in the germline V gene.

The chain links TRBV3-1 (or the pseudogene TRBV3-2) to TRBJ2-5, with D uncertain. The germline V and J ends were trimmed by 0 bases and 5 bases, with 4 bases remaining between them. The CDR3 runs to 12 residues. Germline assignment: CDR1 LGHDT and CDR2 YNNKEL (reference sequence). In DNA, the CDR3 is TGTGCCAGCAGCCAAGAGAGGGAGACCCAGTACTTC. Translated: CASSQERETQYF.

This rearrangement joins TRBV7-9 to TRBJ1-5, with a possible D match to TRBD1 (5 bases). The germline V gene has CDR1 SEHNR and CDR2 FQNEAQ (reference sequence). This CDR3 region has 16 residues. The V end was cut by 1 base, the J end by 7 bases, with 17 bases between. The CDR3 coding sequence is TGTGCCAGCAGCTTAGAATTCGGTCTAGGGGAACAGCCCCAGCATTTT. It specifies CASSLEFGLGEQPQHF.

This clone has just one count. The chain recombines TRBV7-9 with TRBJ1-4; maybe TRBD1 (6 bases). The CDR3 runs 14 residues. V dropped 4 bases and J dropped 4 bases, with 10 bases sitting between them. The germline CDR1 and CDR2 sequences are SEHNR and FQNEAQ (reference sequence). The CDR3 DNA is TGTGCCAGCAGCTCCGGACAGATTAATGAAAAACTGTTTTTT. Residues: CASSSGQINEKLFF.

The rearrangement joins TRBV2 to TRBJ1-5; D is ambiguous. Germline lookup yields CDR1 SNHLY and CDR2 FYNNEI. This CDR3 comprises 13 residues. Trimming cost V 5 bases and J 7 bases, with 12 bases left between them. In nucleotides, the CDR3 is TGTGCCAGCAGTTTGGAGAAAGACCAGCCCCAGCATTTT. Protein product: CASSLEKDQPQHF.

This chain's CDR3 is CASSLTGDYGYTF. CDR3 coding DNA: TGTGCCAGCAGCCTCACAGGGGACTATGGCTACACCTTC. V and J are TRBV7-9 and TRBJ1-2; TRBD1 matches at 7 bases. Trimming cost V 5 bases and J 3 bases; bases outside gene matches: 3. Germline CDR1 and CDR2: SEHNR and FQNEAQ (reference sequence). This CDR3 is 13 amino acids long.

The chain combines TRBV6-5 with TRBJ1-6; D not resolved. V lost 6 bases to trimming and J lost 6 bases, with 6 bases between them. This CDR3 contains 12 residues. The V gene's germline CDR1 is MNHEY and CDR2 SVGAGI. The CDR3: CASRLANSPLHF. The CDR3 DNA sequence: TGTGCCAGCAGACTTGCTAATTCACCCCTCCACTTT.

The chain has TRBV28 and TRBJ2-4, with D possibly TRBD1 on 5 matching bases. Germline V CDR1 and CDR2: MDHEN, SYDVKM. This CDR3 region has 11 residues. The V end was cut by 6 bases, the J end by 5 bases, with 5 bases between. The CDR3, as DNA: TGTGCCAGCAGGGGGCAAAACATTCAGTACTTC. Translating gives CASRGQNIQYF.

This clone was seen ten or more times. J is TRBJ1-2 and V is TRBV9, with D possibly TRBD1 on 5 matching bases. Trimming removed 2 bases from V and 3 bases from J, with 11 bases in between. The CDR3 is 14 amino acids. Per the germline V gene, CDR1 is SGDLS and CDR2 is YYNGEE. The CDR3 here is CASSVTGMDYGYTF. For the CDR3, the DNA is TGTGCCAGCAGCGTCACAGGTATGGACTATGGCTACACCTTC.

This clone was seen only a few times. V is TRBV7-9 and J is TRBJ1-3; TRBD1 might be the D (6 bases). The V end was cut by 2 bases, the J end by 3 bases, with 11 bases between. The CDR3 has 15 amino acids. Germline V CDR1 and CDR2: SEHNR, FQNEAQ (reference sequence). In DNA, the CDR3 is TGTGCCAGCAGCTTAACAGGGAGTTATGGAAACACCATATATTTT. Translating gives CASSLTGSYGNTIYF.

In the case of this clone: Different DNA sequences within this sample yield the same CDR3. The DNA for the CDR3 is TGTGCCAGCAGCGTAGACAGGGACTATGGCTACACCTTC. Translation gives CASSVDRDYGYTF. The gene calls are TRBV9 and TRBJ1-2, with D perhaps TRBD1 (6 bases). Trimming stripped 0 bases from V and 3 bases from J, with 6 bases between. The germline V gene has CDR1 SGDLS and CDR2 YYNGEE. The CDR3 is 13 amino acids.

This clone was counted a few times. The rearrangement joins TRBV6-5 to TRBJ2-1; D possibly corresponds to TRBD2 (5 bases). The CDR3 is made up of 15 amino acids. Germline V gene lookup returns CDR1 MNHEY and CDR2 SVGAGI. The V end was cut by 2 bases, the J end by 5 bases, with 13 bases between. The CDR3 bases are TGTGCCAGCAGTTACAGAGGACTTTTTGACAATGAGCAGTTCTTC. It specifies CASSYRGLFDNEQFF.

The V gene is TRBV20-1, the J gene TRBJ2-7; possibly TRBD2 for D (7 bases). The CDR3 contains 15 residues. V dropped 3 bases and J dropped 4 bases, with 19 bases sitting between them. Germline V gene sequence: CDR1 DFQATT, CDR2 SNEGSKA (reference sequence). The CDR3 sequence: CSASRGAPSFYEQYF. Written as DNA, the CDR3 is TGCAGTGCTAGTCGGGGGGCCCCTTCTTTTTACGAGCAGTACTTC.